The T cell receptor (beta chain) under discussion was sequenced for a study of blood T cell repertoires in COVID-19. The wider study: Nucleic acid was either cDNA or gDNA, and it came from T cells, B-cell-depleted T cells, or PBMCs.

Study processing details: Estimation of nucleated cell counts was performed using reference gene primer amplification. The method was immunoSEQ multiplex PCR; TCRdb's version includes in-frame clones alone and lacks a portion of them. V and J calls and clone size are those listed in that table; D and trimming were worked out from the DNA. The sample lists about 150,000 clones; 80% to 90% were seen once. There are 14 residues in the CDR3. The germline V gene has CDR1 LGHDT and CDR2 YNNKEL (reference sequence). The V and J ends lost 2 bases and 5 bases, in that order; junction bases with no gene match: 4.

This chain links TRBV3-1 (or the pseudogene TRBV3-2) with TRBJ1-1; TRBD1 matches at 8 bases. Input material: peripheral blood. This receptor was taken from an older man with acute or convalescent COVID-19. The DNA for the CDR3 is TGTGCCAGCAGCCAAAGGCGGACAGGGACTGAAGCTTTCTTT. It encodes CASSQRRTGTEAFF.